A single sample gave rise to the 16 T cell receptor beta chains below, sequenced in a study of T cell responses to AZD1222 COVID-19 vaccine. The method was immunoSEQ multiplex PCR; TCRdb's version includes in-frame clones alone and lacks a portion of them. This table has about 160,000 clones, 85% to 90% appearing once. Sample: peripheral blood, taken 28 days after the second AZD1222 dose. All receptors derive from an adult who received the AZD1222 COVID-19 vaccine.

V usage is TRBV5-6 and J usage is TRBJ2-7; TRBD1 aligns across 9 bases. The CDR3 has 16 amino acids. Germline lookup yields CDR1 SGHDT and CDR2 YYEEEE. Unmatched junction bases numbered 12, after V lost 2 bases and J lost 6 bases. The CDR3 coding sequence is TGTGCCAGCAGCTTAAACAGGGGGCTTCGTCTTGTCGAGCAGTACTTC. Protein sequence: CASSLNRGLRLVEQYF.

The chain carries TRBV4-2 and TRBJ1-1; D remains unclear. Germline-derived CDR1 and CDR2 are LGHNA and YNFKEQ. The V end lost 1 base, the J end lost 4 bases, and 10 bases lay between the germline ends. The CDR3 extends over 14 amino acids. CDR3 protein: CASSQGPLPTEAFF. CDR3 sequence (DNA): TGTGCCAGCAGCCAAGGACCTTTGCCCACTGAAGCTTTCTTT.

DNA for the CDR3: TGTGCCAGCAGCCCGACTCTAGCGGGGGGTTACAATGAGCAGTTCTTC. This sequence encodes CASSPTLAGGYNEQFF. The chain is built from TRBV7-3 and TRBJ2-1; 11 bases map to TRBD2. Per the germline V gene, CDR1 is SGHTA and CDR2 is FQGTGA. After removal of 5 bases from V and 4 bases from J, the junction contained 7 bases not matched to a gene. This CDR3 has 16 amino acids. Drawing the rest from reference TRBV7-3 and TRBJ2-1, the complete variable domain is GAGVSQTPSNKVTEKGKYVELRCDPISGHTALYWYRQSLGQGPEFLIYFQGTGAADDSGLPNDRFFAVRPEGSVSTLKIQRTERGDSAVYLCASSPTLAGGYNEQFFGPGTRLTVL.

The rearrangement joins TRBV11-2 to TRBJ1-6; D not certain. The CDR3 is 14 residues long. V gave up 3 bases and J gave up 6 bases, with 9 bases separating them. The germline V gene encodes CDR1 SGHAT and CDR2 FQNNGV. This CDR3 is CASSFIFGNSPLHF. The CDR3 region has the DNA TGTGCCAGCAGCTTTATCTTCGGTAATTCACCCCTCCACTTT. Full variable domain (rest looked up from reference TRBV11-2 and TRBJ1-6): EAGVAQSPRYKIIEKRQSVAFWCNPISGHATLYWYQQILGQGPKLLIQFQNNGVVDDSQLPKDRFSAERLKGVDSTLKIQPAKLEDSAVYLCASSFIFGNSPLHFGNGTRLTVT.

The V and J genes are TRBV24-1 and TRBJ2-1; TRBD2 agrees at 14 bases. V lost 4 bases, J lost 7 bases, and 8 bases stayed unmatched. Germline CDR1 reads KGHDR; CDR2 reads SFDVKD. The CDR3 contains 17 residues. In DNA, the CDR3 is TGTGCCACCAGTGACACGACTAGCGGGGGGGCATTTAATGAGCAGTTCTTC. As protein: CATSDTTSGGAFNEQFF.

This chain joins TRBV5-8 and TRBJ1-5, with 8 positions matching TRBD1. J gave up 4 bases and V 3 bases, and 0 bases lay outside the gene matches. The CDR3 consists of 13 residues. Germline lookup yields CDR1 SGHTS and CDR2 YDEGEE. The CDR3 nucleotides read TGTGCCAGCAGCTGGACAGGGAATCAGCCCCAGCATTTT. It is translated as CASSWTGNQPQHF.

This chain uses TRBV9 with TRBJ1-1; D call uncertain. This CDR3 has 15 amino acids. Trimming took off 4 bases at V and 4 bases at J, with 17 bases between the two ends. Per the germline V gene, CDR1 is SGDLS and CDR2 is YYNGEE. The CDR3 loop reads CASSPVEWISTEAFF. CDR3 DNA: TGTGCCAGCAGCCCCGTAGAGTGGATTTCCACTGAAGCTTTCTTT. The full variable domain, rest sourced from reference TRBV9 and TRBJ1-1, is DSGVTQTPKHLITATGQRVTLRCSPRSGDLSVYWYQQSLDQGLQFLIQYYNGEERAKGNILERFSAQQFPDLHSELNLSSLELGDSALYFCASSPVEWISTEAFFGQGTRLTVV.

The chain links TRBV9 to TRBJ1-1; D remains ambiguous. From germline, CDR1 is SGDLS and CDR2 YYNGEE. This CDR3 comprises 16 residues. The V and J ends lost 4 bases and 1 base respectively, with 17 bases between them. DNA of the CDR3: TGTGCCAGCAGCCCGCGGGGTGGGCCGACGAACACTGAAGCTTTCTTT. Encoded protein: CASSPRGGPTNTEAFF.

V and J are TRBV3-1 (or the pseudogene TRBV3-2) and TRBJ2-1; TRBD1 agrees at 7 bases. Germline loops: CDR1 LGHDT, CDR2 YNNKEL (reference sequence). The CDR3 extends over 14 amino acids. Trimming took 4 bases from V and 6 from J; bases not matched to a gene: 6. CDR3 protein: CASSPGQVLNEQFF. CDR3 DNA: TGTGCCAGCAGCCCAGGACAGGTTCTCAATGAGCAGTTCTTC.

The chain links TRBV30 to TRBJ1-1, with D perhaps matching TRBD1 (5 bases). CDR3 length: 14 residues. Germline loops: CDR1 GTSNPN, CDR2 SVGIG (reference sequence). V was clipped by 8 bases and J by 1 base, with 17 bases between them. The CDR3 reads CAHRRVGENTEAFF. The CDR3 nucleotides read TGTGCCCATAGAAGGGTGGGGGAGAACACTGAAGCTTTCTTT.

The V and J genes are TRBV19 and TRBJ1-1, with no clear D. Trimming left V 9 bases short and J 4 bases short, with 12 bases between. The CDR3 consists of 12 residues. CDR1 and CDR2 from the germline V gene are LNHDA and SQIVND (reference sequence). The DNA for the CDR3 is TGTGCCAGCGATGACCGATTCACTGAAGCTTTCTTT. It encodes CASDDRFTEAFF.

V gene TRBV4-1 combines with J gene TRBJ1-1; D gene unclear. The V gene lost 1 base and the J gene lost 6 bases, with 12 bases spanning the gap. In germline, CDR1 is MGHRA, CDR2 YSYEKL. CDR3 length: 14 amino acids. The CDR3 DNA reads TGCGCCAGCAGCCAAGGGTACACCGGATCTGAAGCTTTCTTT. It translates to CASSQGYTGSEAFF.

The V call is TRBV30, the J call TRBJ2-6, with unresolved D. The length of the CDR3 is 14 residues. CDR1 is GTSNPN, CDR2 SVGIG, per germline (reference sequence). The V end was cut by 6 bases, the J end by 0 bases, with 9 bases between. The CDR3 DNA reads TGTGCCTGCCCCGGTTTCTCTGGGGCCAACGTCCTGACTTTC. This gives the protein CACPGFSGANVLTF.

The chain uses TRBV19 and TRBJ1-2, with D possibly matching TRBD1 (6 bases). Deletions cut 7 bases from V and 1 base from J, with 7 bases between. Per germline, CDR1 LNHDA and CDR2 SQIVND (reference sequence). This CDR3 contains 12 residues. The CDR3 region is CASKGGNYGYTF. DNA for the CDR3: TGTGCCAGTAAAGGGGGTAACTATGGCTACACCTTC.

This sequence joins TRBV14 and TRBJ1-6; D is ambiguous. CDR1 SGHDN and CDR2 FVKESK come from the germline V gene. The CDR3 has 13 amino acids. V was clipped by 1 base and J by 8 bases, with 6 bases between them. The DNA for the CDR3 is TGTGCCAGCAGCCAAGGGTTGTATTCACCCCTCCACTTT. It specifies CASSQGLYSPLHF.

Comment on this clone: Germline is not matched at one junction end, which may reflect a read error. This chain links TRBV5-1 with TRBJ1-1; TRBD1 agrees at 7 bases. This CDR3 comprises 14 residues. The germline V gene has CDR1 SGHRS and CDR2 YFSETQ. The CDR3 DNA sequence: TGCGCCAGCAACTTGGGGACAGAGAACACTGAAGCTTTCTTT. Amino acid sequence: CASNLGTENTEAFF.